The 21 T cell receptor beta chains given below trace back to one sample, sequenced in a study of cytomegalovirus exposure and HLA in healthy donors. Clones were sequenced by immunoSEQ multiplex PCR, and TCRdb holds only the in-frame ones, with some missing. The sample lists about 160,000 clones; 89% were seen once. Sequences were obtained from PBMCs. These receptors all come from a woman younger than 30 in good health and CMV-seropositive.

The chain is built from TRBV5-1 and TRBJ2-7; D is uncertain. V lost 3 bases to trimming and J lost 2 bases, with 3 bases between them. The germline gives CDR1 SGHRS, CDR2 YFSETQ. The CDR3 is 11 amino acids. The DNA of the CDR3 is TGCGCCAGCAGCTCGGCCTACGAGCAGTACTTC. Protein: CASSSAYEQYF. The full variable domain, in which reference TRBV5-1 and TRBJ2-7 provide the parts outside the CDR3, is KAGVTQTPRYLIKTRGQQVTLSCSPISGHRSVSWYQQTPGQGLQFLFEYFSETQRNKGNFPGRFSGRQFSNSRSEMNVSTLELGDSALYLCASSSAYEQYFGPGTRLTVT.

V gene TRBV6-5 combines with J gene TRBJ2-1, with 7 bases fitting TRBD1. CDR1 is MNHEY and CDR2 is SVGAGI in the germline V gene. V was clipped by 5 bases and J by 2 bases; unmatched bases: 6. This CDR3 has 15 residues. CDR3 protein: CASSADRDPYNEQFF. In DNA form, the CDR3 reads TGTGCCAGCAGTGCCGACAGGGACCCCTACAATGAGCAGTTCTTC.

V is TRBV30 and J is TRBJ1-3, with 7 bases matching TRBD1. The J segment lost 7 bases and the V segment lost 2 bases, leaving 8 bases of the junction unmatched. Germline CDR1 reads GTSNPN; CDR2 reads SVGIG (reference sequence). The CDR3 runs to 14 residues. CDR3 DNA sequence: TGTGCCTGGAGTCTGGGGCAGGGGGTTAACACCATATATTTT. This sequence encodes CAWSLGQGVNTIYF.

J is TRBJ2-1 and V is TRBV25-1; TRBD2 agrees at 8 bases. The CDR3 totals 13 residues. The V and J ends lost 4 bases and 15 bases, in that order; junction bases with no gene match: 11. From germline, CDR1 is MGHDK and CDR2 SYGVNS. Written as DNA, the CDR3 is TGTGCCAGCAGTGTATCGGGGACTAGTTTGAGGTTCTTC. It is translated as CASSVSGTSLRFF.

The rearrangement joins TRBV13 to TRBJ2-3; 7 nucleotides match TRBD2. The CDR3 has 15 residues. Looked up from germline, CDR1 is PRHDT and CDR2 is FYEKMQ (reference sequence). With 3 bases clipped from V and 7 bases from J, the junction kept 10 bases outside the gene matches. The CDR3 DNA reads as TGTGCCAGCAGCTTTTCTGGCCGGGGGGTAAATACGCAGTATTTT. It yields the protein CASSFSGRGVNTQYF.

The chain links TRBV10-1 to TRBJ2-5; 7 nucleotides agree with TRBD2. Germline CDR1 reads WNHNN; CDR2 reads SYGVQD (reference sequence). The CDR3 contains 16 residues. V was pared by 4 bases and J by 3 bases, with 11 bases of the junction left unmatched. CDR3 in DNA: TGCGCCAGCAGTGTTGGAGGGAGGGCCAGAGAAGAGACCCAGTACTTC. Amino acids: CASSVGGRAREETQYF.

The chain employs TRBV30 and TRBJ2-4; 9 bases align to TRBD1. Germline trimming cut 2 bases from V and 8 bases from J; bases unmatched to any gene: 7. CDR3 size: 14 residues. CDR1 GTSNPN and CDR2 SVGIG come from the germline V gene (reference sequence). In nucleotides, the CDR3 is TGTGCCTGGAGTAGGGGACAGGGCCAGGACATTCAGTACTTC. As protein: CAWSRGQGQDIQYF.

The chain carries TRBV13 and TRBJ1-2; possibly TRBD1 for D (5 bases). This CDR3 is built from 14 residues. Germline V lookup: CDR1 PRHDT, CDR2 FYEKMQ (reference sequence). V lost 7 bases and J 0 bases, leaving 12 bases between the germline ends. The CDR3 region is CASTQRGSNYGYTF. CDR3 nucleotide sequence: TGTGCCAGCACCCAACGGGGGTCTAACTATGGCTACACCTTC.

This clone was recorded only once. The chain uses TRBV13 and TRBJ2-1; 7 bases match TRBD1. J gave up 4 bases and V 5 bases, and 8 bases lay outside the gene matches. CDR3 length: 15 residues. Germline assignment: CDR1 PRHDT and CDR2 FYEKMQ (reference sequence). CDR3 nucleotides: TGTGCCAGCAGCCGAGACAGGGAGCGATACAATGAGCAGTTCTTC. Protein sequence: CASSRDRERYNEQFF.

The chain couples TRBV10-2 to TRBJ1-1; D uncertain. This CDR3 has 14 residues. V dropped 3 bases and J dropped 5 bases, with 13 bases sitting between them. Germline V gene lookup returns CDR1 WSHSY and CDR2 SAAADI. The CDR3 spells CASSEWAGKTEAFF. The DNA of the CDR3 is TGCGCCAGCAGTGAATGGGCAGGAAAAACTGAAGCTTTCTTT.

This sequence joins TRBV6-1 and TRBJ2-3, with D perhaps matching TRBD2 (6 bases). This CDR3 has 13 residues. CDR1 is MNHNS, CDR2 SASEGT, per germline. The V end was cut by 7 bases, the J end by 0 bases, with 8 bases between. The CDR3 region is CASMEGSTDTQYF. CDR3 coding DNA: TGTGCCAGCATGGAGGGGAGCACAGATACGCAGTATTTT.

As regards this clone: At the DNA level, this CDR3 is encoded by other sequences in the same sample as well. The chain carries TRBV9 and TRBJ2-5; 7 bases agree with TRBD2. The V gene end was trimmed by 0 bases and the J gene end by 3 bases; junction bases not matched to a gene: 2. Germline V lookup: CDR1 SGDLS, CDR2 YYNGEE. CDR3 length equals 14 residues. CDR3 in DNA: TGTGCCAGCAGCGTAGGCCTAGCGGAAGAGACCCAGTACTTC. It translates to CASSVGLAEETQYF.

This chain's CDR3 is CASSLGQTGQPQHF. The CDR3 coding sequence is TGTGCCAGCAGTCTGGGACAGACCGGTCAGCCCCAGCATTTT. The rearrangement joins TRBV28 to TRBJ1-5; 7 bases fit TRBD1. CDR3 length: 14 amino acids. V was clipped by 5 bases and J by 6 bases; unmatched bases: 7. The germline V gene encodes CDR1 MDHEN and CDR2 SYDVKM.

The V call is TRBV2, the J call TRBJ1-5; the match to TRBD1 covers 7 bases. The CDR3 loop spans 14 amino acids. Germline CDR1 is SNHLY and CDR2 is FYNNEI. With 5 bases clipped from V and 3 bases from J, the junction kept 4 bases outside the gene matches. The CDR3: CASSQQGNNQPQHF. CDR3 nucleotides: TGTGCCAGCAGTCAACAGGGGAACAATCAGCCCCAGCATTTT.

DNA of the CDR3: TGTGCCAGCAGCCTAGGGGCTAGCGGGATCTACGAGCAGTACTTC. Translating it yields CASSLGASGIYEQYF. The rearrangement joins TRBV9 to TRBJ2-7, with 9 bases identical to TRBD2. This CDR3 contains 15 residues. Germline V lookup: CDR1 SGDLS, CDR2 YYNGEE. Trimming at V came to 4 bases and at J to 3 bases, leaving 8 bases not matched to a gene.

The chain couples TRBV19 to TRBJ2-3, with TRBD2 identical over 8 bases. Germline CDR1 reads LNHDA; CDR2 reads SQIVND (reference sequence). The CDR3 length is 15 residues. The junction had 9 bases not matched to a gene; V was cut back by 8 bases and J by 2 bases. The CDR3 DNA reads as TGTGCCAGTTGCCAAAGCGGGAGCCACACAGATACGCAGTATTTT. It translates to CASCQSGSHTDTQYF.

CDR3 region: CASSQGQGNTYEQYF. The CDR3 nucleotides read TGTGCCAGCAGTCAGGGACAGGGTAACACCTACGAGCAGTACTTC. The chain carries TRBV6-6 and TRBJ2-7; 9 bases fit TRBD1. Trimming at V came to 5 bases and at J to 2 bases, leaving 7 bases not matched to a gene. This CDR3 comprises 15 residues. Germline assignment: CDR1 MNHNY and CDR2 SVGAGI (reference sequence).

About this clone itself: Other nucleotide sequences from this sample produce the same CDR3. The chain carries TRBV9 and TRBJ2-3, with D maybe TRBD2 (6 bases). There are 12 residues in the CDR3. V was trimmed by 2 bases and J by 5 bases, leaving 6 bases between them. The germline CDR1 and CDR2 sequences are SGDLS and YYNGEE. The CDR3 is CASSVGGDTQYF. In DNA, the CDR3 is TGTGCCAGCAGCGTGGGGGGAGATACGCAGTATTTT.

The CDR3 loop is CASKGQGGEQFF. CDR3 sequence (DNA): TGTGCCAGCAAGGGACAGGGAGGTGAGCAGTTCTTC. This chain uses TRBV2 with TRBJ2-1, with 9 bases fitting TRBD1. In germline, CDR1 is SNHLY, CDR2 FYNNEI. V trimming: 7 bases; J trimming: 9 bases; junction bases outside the gene matches: 4. The CDR3 totals 12 residues.

The J gene is TRBJ2-3, the V gene TRBV5-5; D uncertain. CDR1 is SGHKS and CDR2 is YYEKEE in the germline V gene (reference sequence). The CDR3 runs to 13 residues. V was shortened by 4 bases and J by 3 bases, with 9 bases between the two germline ends. The CDR3: CASSPVPTDTQYF. DNA of the CDR3: TGTGCCAGCAGCCCCGTTCCTACAGATACGCAGTATTTT. Full variable domain (rest looked up from reference TRBV5-5 and TRBJ2-3): DAGVTQSPTHLIKTRGQQVTLRCSPISGHKSVSWYQQVLGQGPQFIFQYYEKEERGRGNFPDRFSARQFPNYSSELNVNALLLGDSALYLCASSPVPTDTQYFGPGTRLTVL.

The rearrangement links TRBV5-6 to TRBJ2-7, with a possible D match to TRBD2 (6 bases). Trimming shortened V by 2 bases and J by 9 bases, and 21 bases separated the two germline ends. CDR1 is SGHDT, CDR2 YYEEEE, per germline. The CDR3 has 15 residues. CDR3 region: CASSLTGTPSAPQYF. DNA for the CDR3: TGTGCCAGCAGCTTAACCGGGACTCCCTCTGCTCCGCAGTACTTC.